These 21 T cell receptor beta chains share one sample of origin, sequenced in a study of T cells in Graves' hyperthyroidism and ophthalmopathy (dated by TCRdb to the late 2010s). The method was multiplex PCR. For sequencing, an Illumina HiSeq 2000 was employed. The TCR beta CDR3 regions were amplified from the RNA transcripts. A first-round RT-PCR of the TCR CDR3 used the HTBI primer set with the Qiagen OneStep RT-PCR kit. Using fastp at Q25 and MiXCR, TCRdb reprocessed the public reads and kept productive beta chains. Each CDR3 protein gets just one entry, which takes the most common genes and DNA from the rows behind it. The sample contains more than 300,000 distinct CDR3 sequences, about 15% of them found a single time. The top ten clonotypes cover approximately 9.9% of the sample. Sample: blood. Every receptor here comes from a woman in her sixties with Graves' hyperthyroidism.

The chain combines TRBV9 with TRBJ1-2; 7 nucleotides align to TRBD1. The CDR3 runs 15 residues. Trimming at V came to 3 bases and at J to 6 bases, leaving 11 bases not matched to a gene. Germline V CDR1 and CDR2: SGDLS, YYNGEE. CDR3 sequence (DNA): TGTGCCAGCAGCGCCGACAGGGCTCAGAATGATGGCTACACCTTC. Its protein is CASSADRAQNDGYTF.

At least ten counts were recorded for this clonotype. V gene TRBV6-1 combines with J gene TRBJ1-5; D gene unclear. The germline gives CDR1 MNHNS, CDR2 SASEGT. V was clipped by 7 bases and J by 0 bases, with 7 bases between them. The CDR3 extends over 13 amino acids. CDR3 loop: CASTRASNQPQHF. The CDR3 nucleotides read TGTGCCAGCACGAGGGCTAGCAATCAGCCCCAGCATTTT.

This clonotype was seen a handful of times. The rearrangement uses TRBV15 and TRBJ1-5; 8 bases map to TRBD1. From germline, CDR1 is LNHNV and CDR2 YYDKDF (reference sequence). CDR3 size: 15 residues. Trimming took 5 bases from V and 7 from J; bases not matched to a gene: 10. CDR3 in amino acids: CATSPQGARGQPQHF. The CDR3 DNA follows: TGTGCCACCAGCCCCCAGGGGGCCCGAGGGCAGCCCCAGCATTTT.

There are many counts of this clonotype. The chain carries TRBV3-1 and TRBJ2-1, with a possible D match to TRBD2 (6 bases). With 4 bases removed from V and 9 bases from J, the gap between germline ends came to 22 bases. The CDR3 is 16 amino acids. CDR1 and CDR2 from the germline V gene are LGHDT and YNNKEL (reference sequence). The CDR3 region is CASSPDLSGLHTEQFF. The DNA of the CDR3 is TGTGCCAGCAGCCCCGACTTGAGCGGGCTGCACACTGAGCAGTTCTTC.

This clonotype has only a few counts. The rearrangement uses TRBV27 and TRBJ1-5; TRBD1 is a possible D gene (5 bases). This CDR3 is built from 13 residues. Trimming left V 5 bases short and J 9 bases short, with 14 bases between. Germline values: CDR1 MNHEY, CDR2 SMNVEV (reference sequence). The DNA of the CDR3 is TGTGCCAGCAGTCAGAGGGGAGGTGGGCCCCAGCATTTT. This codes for CASSQRGGGPQHF.

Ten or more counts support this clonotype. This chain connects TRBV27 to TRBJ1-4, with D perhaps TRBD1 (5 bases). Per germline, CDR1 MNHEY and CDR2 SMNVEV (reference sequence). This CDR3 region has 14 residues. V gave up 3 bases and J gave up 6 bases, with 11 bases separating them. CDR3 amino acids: CASSLSGPHEKLFF. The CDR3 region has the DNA TGTGCCAGCAGTTTGTCAGGGCCGCATGAAAAACTGTTTTTT. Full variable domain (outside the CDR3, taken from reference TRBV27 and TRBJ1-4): EAQVTQNPRYLITVTGKKLTVTCSQNMNHEYMSWYRQDPGLGLRQIYYSMNVEVTDKGDVPEGYKVSRKEKRNFPLILESPSPNQTSLYFCASSLSGPHEKLFFGSGTQLSVL.

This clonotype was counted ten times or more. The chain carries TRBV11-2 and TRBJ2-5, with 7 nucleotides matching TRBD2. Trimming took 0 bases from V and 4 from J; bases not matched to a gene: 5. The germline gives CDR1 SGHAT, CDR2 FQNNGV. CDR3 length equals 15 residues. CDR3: CASSLEGASGETQYF. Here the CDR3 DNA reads TGTGCCAGCAGCTTAGAGGGTGCTAGCGGAGAGACCCAGTACTTC.

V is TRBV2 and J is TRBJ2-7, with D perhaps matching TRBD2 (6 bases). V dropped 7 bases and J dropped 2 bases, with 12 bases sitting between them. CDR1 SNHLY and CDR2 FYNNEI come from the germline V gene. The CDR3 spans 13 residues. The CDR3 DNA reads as TGTGCCAGCACCGGGACTGGAGCCTACGAGCAGTACTTC. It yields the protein CASTGTGAYEQYF.

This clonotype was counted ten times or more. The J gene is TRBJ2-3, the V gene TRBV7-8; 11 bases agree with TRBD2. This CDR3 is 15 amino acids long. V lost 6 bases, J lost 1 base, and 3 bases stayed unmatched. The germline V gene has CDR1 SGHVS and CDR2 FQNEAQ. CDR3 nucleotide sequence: TGTGCCAGCAGGTCACTAGCGGGGGGCACAGATACGCAGTATTTT. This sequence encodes CASRSLAGGTDTQYF.

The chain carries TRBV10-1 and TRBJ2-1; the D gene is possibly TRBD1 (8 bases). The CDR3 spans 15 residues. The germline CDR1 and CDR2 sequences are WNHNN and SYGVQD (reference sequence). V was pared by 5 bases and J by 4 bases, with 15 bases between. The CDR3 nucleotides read TGCGCCAGCAGTAGCACAGGGGGGGGTTACAATGAGCAGTTCTTC. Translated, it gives CASSSTGGGYNEQFF.

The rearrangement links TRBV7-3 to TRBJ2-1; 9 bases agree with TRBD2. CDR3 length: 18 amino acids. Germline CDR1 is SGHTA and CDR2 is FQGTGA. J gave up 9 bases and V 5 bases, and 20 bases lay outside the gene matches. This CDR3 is CASSPESGGRGERGEQFF. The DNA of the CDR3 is TGTGCCAGCAGCCCAGAGTCCGGCGGGAGGGGGGAGAGGGGTGAGCAGTTCTTC.

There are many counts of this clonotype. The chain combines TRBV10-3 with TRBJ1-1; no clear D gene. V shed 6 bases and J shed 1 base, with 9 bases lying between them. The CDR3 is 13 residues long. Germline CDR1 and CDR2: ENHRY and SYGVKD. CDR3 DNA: TGTGCCATCAGCCTCGGGGAGAACACTGAAGCTTTCTTT. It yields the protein CAISLGENTEAFF.

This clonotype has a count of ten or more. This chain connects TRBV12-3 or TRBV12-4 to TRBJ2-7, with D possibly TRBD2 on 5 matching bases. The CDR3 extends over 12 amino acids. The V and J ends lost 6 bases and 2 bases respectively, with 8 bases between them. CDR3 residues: CASRREAYEQYF. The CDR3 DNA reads TGTGCCAGCAGACGGGAAGCCTACGAGCAGTACTTC.

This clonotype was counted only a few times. The CDR3 DNA reads as TGTGCCAGCAGCTTCGGGGAGTGGTGGCGGGAGAAGAATACAGATACGCAGTATTTT. This gives the protein CASSFGEWWREKNTDTQYF. The chain recombines TRBV7-2 with TRBJ2-3, with 7 bases matching TRBD2. This CDR3 region has 19 residues. CDR1 is SGHTA and CDR2 is FQGNSA in the germline V gene. J was trimmed by 3 bases and V by 3 bases; bases with no gene match: 18.

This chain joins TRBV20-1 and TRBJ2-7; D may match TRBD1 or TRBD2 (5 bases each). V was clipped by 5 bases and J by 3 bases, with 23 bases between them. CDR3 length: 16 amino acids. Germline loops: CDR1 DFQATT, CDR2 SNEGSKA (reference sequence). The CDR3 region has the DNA TGCAGTGCTGAGGCCGGGACCGACCTCTTAAACTACGAGCAGTACTTC. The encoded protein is CSAEAGTDLLNYEQYF.

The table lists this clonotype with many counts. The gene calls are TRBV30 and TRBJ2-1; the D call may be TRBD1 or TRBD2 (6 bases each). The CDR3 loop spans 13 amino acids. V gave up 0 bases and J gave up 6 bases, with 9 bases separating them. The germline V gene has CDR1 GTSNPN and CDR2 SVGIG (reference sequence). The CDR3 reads CAWSVSGANEQFF. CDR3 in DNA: TGTGCCTGGAGTGTCTCGGGGGCCAATGAGCAGTTCTTC. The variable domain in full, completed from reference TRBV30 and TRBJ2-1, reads SQTIHQWPATLVQPVGSPLSLECTVEGTSNPNLYWYRQAAGRGLQLLFYSVGIGQISSEVPQNLSASRPQDRQFILSSKKLLLSDSGFYLCAWSVSGANEQFFGPGTRLTVL.

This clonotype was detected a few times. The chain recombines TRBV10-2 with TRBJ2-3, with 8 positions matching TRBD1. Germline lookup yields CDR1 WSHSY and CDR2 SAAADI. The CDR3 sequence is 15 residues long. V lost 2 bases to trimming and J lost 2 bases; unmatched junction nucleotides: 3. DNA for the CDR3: TGCGCCAGCAGTGAGCAGGGGGCCTACACAGATACGCAGTATTTT. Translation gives CASSEQGAYTDTQYF.

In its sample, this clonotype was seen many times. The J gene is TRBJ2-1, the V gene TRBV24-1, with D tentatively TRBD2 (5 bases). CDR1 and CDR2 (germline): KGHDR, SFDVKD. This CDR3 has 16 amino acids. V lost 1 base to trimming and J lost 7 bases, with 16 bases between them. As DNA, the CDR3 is TGTGCCACCAGTGATTTTGGGAAGGCGGGCCAAAATGAGCAGTTCTTC. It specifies CATSDFGKAGQNEQFF.

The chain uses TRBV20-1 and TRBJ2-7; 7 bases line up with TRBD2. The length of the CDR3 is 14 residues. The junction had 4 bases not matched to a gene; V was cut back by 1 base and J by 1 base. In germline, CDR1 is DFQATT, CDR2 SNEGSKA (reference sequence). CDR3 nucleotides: TGCAGTGCTAGAGGTCTAGCGGCTTCCTACGAGCAGTACTTC. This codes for CSARGLAASYEQYF.

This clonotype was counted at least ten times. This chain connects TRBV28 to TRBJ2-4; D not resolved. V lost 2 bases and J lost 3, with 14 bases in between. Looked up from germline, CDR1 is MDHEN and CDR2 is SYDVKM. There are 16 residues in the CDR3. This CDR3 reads CASSLRGVVDKNIQYF. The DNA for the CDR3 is TGTGCCAGCAGTTTACGTGGGGTAGTCGACAAAAACATTCAGTACTTC.

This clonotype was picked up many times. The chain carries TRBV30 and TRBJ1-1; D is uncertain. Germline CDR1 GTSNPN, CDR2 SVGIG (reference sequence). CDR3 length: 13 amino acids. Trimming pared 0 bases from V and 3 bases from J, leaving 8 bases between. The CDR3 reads CAWSVPVYTEAFF. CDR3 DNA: TGTGCCTGGAGTGTGCCGGTCTACACTGAAGCTTTCTTT.